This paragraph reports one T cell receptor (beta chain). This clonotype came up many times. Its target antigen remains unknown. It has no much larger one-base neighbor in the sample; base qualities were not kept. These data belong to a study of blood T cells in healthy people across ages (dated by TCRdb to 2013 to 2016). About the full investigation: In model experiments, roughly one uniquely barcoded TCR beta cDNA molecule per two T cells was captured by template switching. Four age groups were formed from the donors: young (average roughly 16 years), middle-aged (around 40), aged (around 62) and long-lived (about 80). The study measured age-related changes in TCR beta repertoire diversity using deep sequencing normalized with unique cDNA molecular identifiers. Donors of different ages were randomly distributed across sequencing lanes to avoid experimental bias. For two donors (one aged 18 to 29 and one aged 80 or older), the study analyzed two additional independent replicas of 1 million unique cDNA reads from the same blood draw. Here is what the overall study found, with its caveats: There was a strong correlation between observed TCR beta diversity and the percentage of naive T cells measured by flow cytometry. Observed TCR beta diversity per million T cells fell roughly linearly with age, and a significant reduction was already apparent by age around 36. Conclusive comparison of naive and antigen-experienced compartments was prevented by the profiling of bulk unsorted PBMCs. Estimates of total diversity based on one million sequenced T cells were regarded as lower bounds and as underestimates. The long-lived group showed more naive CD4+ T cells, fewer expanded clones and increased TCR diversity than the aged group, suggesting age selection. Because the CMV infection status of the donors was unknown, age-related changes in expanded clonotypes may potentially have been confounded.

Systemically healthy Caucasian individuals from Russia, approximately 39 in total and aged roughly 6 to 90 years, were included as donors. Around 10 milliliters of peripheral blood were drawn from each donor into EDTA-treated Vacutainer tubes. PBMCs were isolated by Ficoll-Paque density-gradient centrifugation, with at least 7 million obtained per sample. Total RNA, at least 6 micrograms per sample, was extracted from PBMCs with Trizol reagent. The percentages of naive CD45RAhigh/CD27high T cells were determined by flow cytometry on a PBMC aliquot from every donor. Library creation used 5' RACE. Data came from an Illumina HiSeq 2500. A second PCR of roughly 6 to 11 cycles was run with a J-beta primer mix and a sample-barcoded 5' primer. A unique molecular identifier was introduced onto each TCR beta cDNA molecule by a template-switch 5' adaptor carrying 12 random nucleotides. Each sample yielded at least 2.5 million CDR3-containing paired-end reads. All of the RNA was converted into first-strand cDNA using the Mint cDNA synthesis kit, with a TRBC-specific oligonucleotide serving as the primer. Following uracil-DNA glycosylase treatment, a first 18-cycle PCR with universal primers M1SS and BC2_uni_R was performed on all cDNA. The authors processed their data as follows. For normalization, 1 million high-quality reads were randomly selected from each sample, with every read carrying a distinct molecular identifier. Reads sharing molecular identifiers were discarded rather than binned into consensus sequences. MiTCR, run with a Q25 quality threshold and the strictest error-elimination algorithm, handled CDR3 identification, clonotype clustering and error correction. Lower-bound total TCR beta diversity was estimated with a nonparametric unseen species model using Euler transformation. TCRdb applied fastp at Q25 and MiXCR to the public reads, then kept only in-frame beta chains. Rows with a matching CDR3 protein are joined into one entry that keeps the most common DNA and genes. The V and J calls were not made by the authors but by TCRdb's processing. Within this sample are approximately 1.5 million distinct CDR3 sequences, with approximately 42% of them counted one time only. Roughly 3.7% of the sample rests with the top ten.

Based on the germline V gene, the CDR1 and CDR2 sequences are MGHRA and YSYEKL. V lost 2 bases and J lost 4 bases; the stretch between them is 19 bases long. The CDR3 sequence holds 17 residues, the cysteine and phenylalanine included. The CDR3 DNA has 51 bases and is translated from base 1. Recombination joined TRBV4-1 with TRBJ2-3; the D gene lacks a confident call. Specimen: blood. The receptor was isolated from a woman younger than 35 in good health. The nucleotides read TGCGCCAGCAGCCAAAGATCCCTCGGGCCAATCGCAGATACGCAGTATTTT. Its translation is CASSQRSLGPIADTQYF.